The next 14 T cell receptor beta chains were all read from a single sample in a study of T cell repertoires in cytomegalovirus infection. In TCRdb, the reads were re-called with MiXCR into one record per CDR3 protein. The data show a few hundred thousand distinct CDR3 sequences, over 15% seen once. Source material: PBMCs. These receptors were collected from a human donor in good health (CMV status not recorded). Some clones in this sample may be carry-over from other donors' samples.

There are a few counts of this clonotype. The chain couples TRBV12-3 or TRBV12-4 to TRBJ2-3; D is ambiguous. The CDR3 has 14 residues. Trimming pared 2 bases from V and 2 bases from J, leaving 8 bases between. Written as DNA, the CDR3 is TGTGCCAGCAGTTTATCCGCTTACACAGATACGCAGTATTTT. Protein product: CASSLSAYTDTQYF.

This clonotype was seen a handful of times. CDR3 sequence reads: CASSPTLVTEAFF. Here the CDR3 DNA reads TGTGCCAGCAGCCCGACTCTTGTCACTGAAGCTTTCTTT. The V and J genes are TRBV6-2 or TRBV6-3 and TRBJ1-1; D is ambiguous. Germline CDR1 MNHEY, CDR2 SVGEGT. V gave up 6 bases and J gave up 4 bases, with 12 bases separating them. The CDR3 length is 13 residues.

V and J are TRBV12-3 or TRBV12-4 and TRBJ2-3, with 12 bases matching TRBD2. The CDR3 sequence is 18 residues long. J was trimmed by 7 bases and V by 6 bases; bases with no gene match: 17. CDR3 amino acids: CASSKFLRGLAGDHTQYF. The DNA for the CDR3 is TGTGCCAGCAGCAAATTCCTCCGGGGACTAGCGGGCGACCATACGCAGTATTTT.

This clonotype was counted many times. V is TRBV6-1 and J is TRBJ1-2, with unresolved D. The CDR3 is made up of 14 amino acids. CDR1 MNHNS and CDR2 SASEGT come from the germline V gene. V was cut by 2 bases and J by 2 bases, with 9 bases left in between. The CDR3 reads CASSERWRNYGYTF. The DNA for the CDR3 is TGTGCCAGCAGTGAACGTTGGAGGAACTATGGCTACACCTTC.

This clonotype appeared a few times. The genes are TRBV12-3 or TRBV12-4 and TRBJ1-1; no reliable D call. Trimming took 6 bases from V and 2 from J, leaving 7 bases between them. The length of the CDR3 is 12 residues. In nucleotides, the CDR3 is TGTGCCAGCAGACCTCACAACACTGAAGCTTTCTTT. As protein: CASRPHNTEAFF.

The rearrangement links TRBV5-6 to TRBJ2-5; possible D gene TRBD2, 5 bases. Germline V lookup: CDR1 SGHDT, CDR2 YYEEEE. V lost 7 bases and J lost 5, with 9 bases in between. There are 11 residues in the CDR3. DNA of the CDR3: TGTGCCAGCGGGCGCGGGGAGACCCAGTACTTC. This gives the protein CASGRGETQYF.

This clonotype was observed at least ten times. This rearrangement joins TRBV4-1 to TRBJ2-3; D call uncertain. From germline, CDR1 is MGHRA and CDR2 YSYEKL. V lost 4 bases and J 3 bases, leaving 11 bases between the germline ends. The CDR3 sequence is 14 residues long. CDR3 sequence reads: CASSPGPQTDTQYF. As DNA, the CDR3 is TGCGCCAGCAGCCCCGGCCCGCAGACAGATACGCAGTATTTT.

This clonotype was picked up a small number of times. The chain carries TRBV30 and TRBJ2-5; D unresolved. CDR1 is GTSNPN and CDR2 is SVGIG in the germline V gene (reference sequence). V was clipped by 0 bases and J by 1 base, with 9 bases between them. The CDR3 spans 14 residues. In DNA, the CDR3 is TGTGCCTGGAGTGTTGGTTGGATCCAAGAGACCCAGTACTTC. It encodes CAWSVGWIQETQYF.

The chain carries TRBV28 and TRBJ2-7, with D possibly being TRBD1 (5 bases). Germline values: CDR1 MDHEN, CDR2 SYDVKM. The CDR3 is 15 residues long. Deletions cut 5 bases from V and 0 bases from J, with 14 bases between. CDR3 amino acids: CASSRTTAYSYEQYF. CDR3 DNA sequence: TGTGCCAGCAGTCGGACGACAGCTTACTCCTACGAGCAGTACTTC.

This clonotype was seen more than once but under ten times. Here the CDR3 DNA reads TGTGCCAGCAGCTCGACAGGGGGCCTCATGAACACTGAAGCTTTCTTT. Its protein product is CASSSTGGLMNTEAFF. This chain joins TRBV5-6 and TRBJ1-1, with 10 bases lining up with TRBD1. The CDR3 sequence is 16 residues long. V was clipped by 3 bases and J by 0 bases; unmatched bases: 5. Germline assignment: CDR1 SGHDT and CDR2 YYEEEE.

The gene calls are TRBV20-1 and TRBJ2-1; D might be TRBD2 (5 bases). The germline gives CDR1 DFQATT, CDR2 SNEGSKA (reference sequence). Trimming left V 0 bases short and J 10 bases short, with 19 bases between. The CDR3 totals 15 residues. The CDR3 region is CSARDLPGTRVEQFF. CDR3 bases: TGCAGTGCTAGAGATCTTCCCGGCACGAGGGTGGAGCAGTTCTTC.

The chain has TRBV6-2 or TRBV6-3 and TRBJ2-3, with 7 bases aligning to TRBD2. The CDR3 runs 14 residues. V lost 2 bases to trimming and J lost 6 bases; unmatched junction nucleotides: 5. Germline V CDR1 and CDR2: MNHEY, SVGEGT. CDR3 protein: CASSYQAGMDTQYF. Written as DNA, the CDR3 is TGTGCCAGCAGTTACCAAGCGGGGATGGATACGCAGTATTTT.

This clonotype showed up many times. The CDR3 loop reads CASSLSGYSLRETQYF. Written as DNA, the CDR3 is TGTGCCAGCAGCTTAAGCGGTTACAGTCTTAGAGAGACCCAGTACTTC. The V and J genes are TRBV7-2 and TRBJ2-5; TRBD2 might be the D (5 bases). V gave up 2 bases and J gave up 4 bases, with 17 bases separating them. Germline V gives CDR1 SGHTA, CDR2 FQGNSA. The CDR3 length is 16 residues. Variable domain in full (rest from reference TRBV7-2 and TRBJ2-5): GAGVSQSPSNKVTEKGKDVELRCDPISGHTALYWYRQSLGQGLEFLIYFQGNSAPDKSGLPSDRFSAERTGGSVSTLTIQRTQQEDSAVYLCASSLSGYSLRETQYFGPGTRLLVL.

Only a few counts were recorded for this clonotype. The chain couples TRBV20-1 to TRBJ2-3, with TRBD2 matching 11 bases. V shed 5 bases, J shed 5 bases, and the junction held 6 bases outside the gene matches. The germline CDR1 and CDR2 sequences are DFQATT and SNEGSKA (reference sequence). This CDR3 has 14 residues. The CDR3 bases are TGCAGTGCTCGTAGCGGGAGGGCCGGAGATACGCAGTATTTT. Its protein is CSARSGRAGDTQYF.